This entry lists 32 T cell receptor beta chains sequenced from one sample in a study of breast tumors, draining lymph nodes, adjacent tissues. Breast cancer patients provided tissue from their axillary draining lymph nodes. TCRdb itself ran the multiplex PCR reads through MiXCR, one entry per CDR3 protein. The sample yields about 200,000 distinct CDR3 sequences, around 33% seen once. The material sequenced was axillary lymph node tissue. Receptors originate from a female donor with breast cancer. Some clones in this sample may be carry-over from other donors' samples.

This clonotype was detected ten times or more. One base away lies a much larger clone, so this may be a sequencing read error. The chain combines TRBV6-5 with TRBJ2-1; D might be TRBD1 (6 bases). The CDR3 is 16 residues long. The germline V gene has CDR1 MNHEY and CDR2 SVGAGI. The V and J ends lost 5 bases and 3 bases respectively, with 17 bases between them. The CDR3 spells CASSHRVGANYNEQFF. CDR3 nucleotides: TGTGCCAGCAGTCACAGGGTGGGAGCCAACTACAATGAGCAGTTCTTC.

In its sample, this clonotype was seen many times. The V gene is TRBV19, the J gene TRBJ2-5; maybe TRBD1 (7 bases). The germline V gene encodes CDR1 LNHDA and CDR2 SQIVND (reference sequence). Trimming left V 2 bases short and J 5 bases short, with 15 bases between. This CDR3 region has 15 residues. The CDR3 sequence is CASSISRAGGETQYF. The CDR3 DNA sequence: TGTGCCAGTAGTATATCCCGGGCAGGGGGGGAGACCCAGTACTTC.

This clonotype was detected a few times. The gene calls are TRBV27 and TRBJ2-1; 10 bases agree with TRBD2. The J segment lost 5 bases and the V segment lost 3 bases, leaving 4 bases of the junction unmatched. Germline values: CDR1 MNHEY, CDR2 SMNVEV (reference sequence). CDR3 length: 15 amino acids. This CDR3 is CASSFSGRTHNEQFF. In nucleotides, the CDR3 is TGTGCCAGCAGTTTTAGCGGGAGGACCCACAATGAGCAGTTCTTC.

The chain uses TRBV6-5 and TRBJ1-2; D uncertain. Germline V gives CDR1 MNHEY, CDR2 SVGAGI. The V gene lost 2 bases and the J gene lost 4 bases, with 8 bases spanning the gap. CDR3 size: 13 residues. CDR3 amino acids: CASSYKASYGYTF. The CDR3 bases are TGTGCCAGCAGTTACAAGGCCTCCTATGGCTACACCTTC.

This clonotype occurred many times. The chain recombines TRBV5-1 with TRBJ2-5; D gene ambiguous. The germline V gene has CDR1 SGHRS and CDR2 YFSETQ. The CDR3 has 14 residues. The V end was cut by 2 bases, the J end by 2 bases, with 10 bases between. This chain's CDR3 is CASSFLPGQETQYF. The CDR3 DNA reads as TGCGCCAGCAGCTTCCTCCCGGGTCAAGAGACCCAGTACTTC. Full variable domain (remainder filled in from reference TRBV5-1 and TRBJ2-5): KAGVTQTPRYLIKTRGQQVTLSCSPISGHRSVSWYQQTPGQGLQFLFEYFSETQRNKGNFPGRFSGRQFSNSRSEMNVSTLELGDSALYLCASSFLPGQETQYFGPGTRLLVL.

The rearrangement joins TRBV18 to TRBJ2-1; TRBD1 is a possible D gene (5 bases). V shed 8 bases and J shed 7 bases, with 21 bases lying between them. The CDR3 length is 15 residues. The germline CDR1 and CDR2 sequences are KGHSH and LQKENI. The CDR3 loop reads CASTLLIDSRNEQFF. The CDR3 region has the DNA TGTGCCAGCACCCTGCTCATAGACAGTCGAAATGAGCAGTTCTTC.

The gene calls are TRBV2 and TRBJ1-4, with D perhaps TRBD1 (5 bases). Trimming took off 5 bases at V and 4 bases at J, with 11 bases between the two ends. Per germline, CDR1 SNHLY and CDR2 FYNNEI. The CDR3 sequence is 14 residues long. The CDR3 region is CASSQGRLNEKLFF. The CDR3 DNA reads TGTGCCAGCAGTCAGGGACGTCTTAATGAAAAACTGTTTTTT. Filled out from reference TRBV2 and TRBJ1-4, the complete variable domain reads EPEVTQTPSHQVTQMGQEVILRCVPISNHLYFYWYRQILGQKVEFLVSFYNNEISEKSEIFDDQFSVERPDGSNFTLKIRSTKLEDSAMYFCASSQGRLNEKLFFGSGTQLSVL.

This clonotype was seen a few times. This clone may be a read error of a much larger clone one base away. CDR3 protein: CASSLSGGSSSYNQQFF. CDR3 in DNA: TGTGCCAGCAGCTTAAGTGGAGGGAGTAGCTCCTACAATCAGCAGTTCTTC. The gene calls are TRBV7-8 and TRBJ2-1, with TRBD2 as a possible D gene (6 bases). CDR3 size: 17 residues. CDR1 SGHVS and CDR2 FQNEAQ come from the germline V gene.

This clonotype was recorded at least ten times. This chain joins TRBV5-1 and TRBJ1-6; tentatively, D is TRBD1 (5 bases). Per germline, CDR1 SGHRS and CDR2 YFSETQ. The CDR3 has 16 amino acids. V was trimmed by 4 bases and J by 7 bases, leaving 18 bases between them. In DNA form, the CDR3 reads TGCGCCAGCAGCAAACCGGAGGCAGGGCCAAATTCACCCCTCCACTTT. Residues: CASSKPEAGPNSPLHF.

This clonotype was detected ten times or more. V usage is TRBV9 and J usage is TRBJ1-2; D remains ambiguous. The CDR3 covers 13 residues. V lost 3 bases, J lost 4 bases, and 10 bases lay in between. Germline values: CDR1 SGDLS, CDR2 YYNGEE. In nucleotides, the CDR3 is TGTGCCAGCAGCGCTGGCAGGACCTATGGCTACACCTTC. Translation gives CASSAGRTYGYTF.

As to this clonotype: The conserved phenylalanine or tryptophan is not found at the CDR3 terminus, so this likely reflects a read error. This chain uses TRBV7-3 with TRBJ2-5, with D maybe TRBD2 (5 bases). The V gene's germline CDR1 is SGHTA and CDR2 FQGTGA. V was cut by 2 bases and J by 4 bases, with 8 bases left in between. The CDR3 covers 13 residues. DNA of the CDR3: TGTGCCAGCAGCTTATGCGCGGGAGAGACCCAGTACTGC. This encodes CASSLCAGETQYC.

The chain joins TRBV5-1 to TRBJ2-5; the D call may be TRBD1 or TRBD2 (5 bases each). V was trimmed by 4 bases and J by 8 bases, leaving 18 bases between them. CDR3 length: 14 amino acids. Germline CDR1 is SGHRS and CDR2 is YFSETQ. CDR3 loop: CASSGAAGYDTQYF. CDR3 DNA sequence: TGCGCCAGCAGCGGGGCGGCGGGCTACGACACCCAGTACTTC.

This clonotype was observed at least ten times. This chain links TRBV19 with TRBJ2-1, with D possibly matching TRBD1 (6 bases). The CDR3 is 13 residues long. V lost 5 bases to trimming and J lost 4 bases, with 9 bases between them. CDR1 is LNHDA, CDR2 SQIVND, per germline (reference sequence). CDR3 nucleotides: TGTGCCAGTAGTCCAACAGGGTACAATGAGCAGTTCTTC. It specifies CASSPTGYNEQFF.

Ten or more counts support this clonotype. V usage is TRBV15 and J usage is TRBJ1-1, with D hard to call. CDR3 size: 13 residues. V was cut by 5 bases and J by 1 base, with 8 bases left in between. CDR1 LNHNV and CDR2 YYDKDF come from the germline V gene (reference sequence). CDR3 amino acids: CATSYGKNTEAFF. The CDR3 DNA is TGTGCCACCAGCTACGGTAAGAACACTGAAGCTTTCTTT.

This chain connects TRBV5-8 to TRBJ1-2, with D possibly TRBD1 on 5 matching bases. The CDR3 runs to 12 residues. CDR1 and CDR2 from the germline V gene are SGHTS and YDEGEE. CDR3 coding DNA: TGTGCTAGAGGCAGGGCTAACTATGGCTACACCTTC. It codes for CARGRANYGYTF.

Concerning this clonotype itself: This clone may be a read error of a much larger clone one base away. The chain employs TRBV6-6 and TRBJ2-7; 8 positions agree with TRBD1. V shed 8 bases, J shed 9 bases, and the junction held 9 bases outside the gene matches. Germline-derived CDR1 and CDR2 are MNHNY and SVGAGI (reference sequence). CDR3 length: 12 residues. CDR3 DNA sequence: TGTGCCAGCGGGCCAGGGGGCAGCGGGCAGTACTTC. Translating it yields CASGPGGSGQYF.

The genes are TRBV24-1 and TRBJ2-5; no definite D call. Trimming took 9 bases from V and 0 from J, leaving 4 bases between them. Germline V gene data show CDR1 as KGHDR and CDR2 as SFDVKD. CDR3 length: 11 residues. CDR3 residues: CATEDQETQYF. In nucleotides, the CDR3 is TGTGCCACCGAAGACCAAGAGACCCAGTACTTC.

In its sample, this clonotype was seen many times. This chain connects TRBV4-3 to TRBJ1-4, with TRBD1 matching over 7 bases. V was pared by 3 bases and J by 6 bases, with 4 bases of the junction left unmatched. Germline CDR1 LGHNA, CDR2 YSLEER. The CDR3 covers 14 residues. The CDR3 nucleotides read TGCGCCAGCAGCCAGACAGGGTTTCATGAAAAACTGTTTTTT. Translated: CASSQTGFHEKLFF.

There are many counts of this clonotype. J is TRBJ2-6 and V is TRBV13; 7 bases line up with TRBD1. J lost 1 base, V lost 5 bases, and 5 bases had no gene match. The V gene's germline CDR1 is PRHDT and CDR2 FYEKMQ (reference sequence). The CDR3 runs to 16 residues. CDR3 sequence (DNA): TGTGCCAGCAGCGAGAAGGGGGCTTCTGGGGCCAACGTCCTGACTTTC. It yields the protein CASSEKGASGANVLTF.

This clonotype was observed many times. V and J are TRBV2 and TRBJ1-4; unclear D gene. Germline-derived CDR1 and CDR2 are SNHLY and FYNNEI. Trimming stripped 5 bases from V and 8 bases from J, with 6 bases between. This CDR3 contains 11 residues. For the CDR3, the DNA is TGTGCCAGCAGTAAAGGGGAAAAACTGTTTTTT. It translates to CASSKGEKLFF.

This clonotype was seen once. CDR3 sequence (DNA): TGTGCCAGCAGCTTAATGGGCGGGGATTACAATCAGCCCCAGCATTTT. Translating it yields CASSLMGGDYNQPQHF. The V call is TRBV7-2, the J call TRBJ1-5, with no clear D. Looked up from germline, CDR1 is SGHTA and CDR2 is FQGNSA. The CDR3 covers 16 residues. V was clipped by 2 bases and J by 3 bases, with 14 bases between them. Full variable domain (rest looked up from reference TRBV7-2 and TRBJ1-5): GAGVSQSPSNKVTEKGKDVELRCDPISGHTALYWYRQSLGQGLEFLIYFQGNSAPDKSGLPSDRFSAERTGGSVSTLTIQRTQQEDSAVYLCASSLMGGDYNQPQHFGDGTRLSIL.

This clonotype was counted at least ten times. V usage is TRBV4-2 and J usage is TRBJ1-6; possible D gene TRBD1, 5 bases. The CDR3 spans 15 residues. The germline CDR1 and CDR2 sequences are LGHNA and YNFKEQ. V was shortened by 1 base and J by 5 bases, with 9 bases between the two germline ends. CDR3 residues: CASSQATGNNSPLHF. The CDR3 DNA sequence: TGTGCCAGCAGCCAAGCTACAGGCAATAATTCACCCCTCCACTTT.

This clonotype was recorded at least ten times. The chain couples TRBV7-9 to TRBJ2-5, with TRBD2 matching over 11 bases. V lost 0 bases and J lost 0; bases outside the gene matches: 9. Looked up from germline, CDR1 is SEHNR and CDR2 is FQNEAQ (reference sequence). The CDR3 has 19 amino acids. CDR3 nucleotides: TGTGCCAGCAGCTTAGCGCTAGCGGGGGGCCTTAAGTACCAAGAGACCCAGTACTTC. Residues: CASSLALAGGLKYQETQYF.

This clonotype was picked up many times. This chain joins TRBV28 and TRBJ2-7; D not certain. This CDR3 spans 11 amino acids. Trimming left V 7 bases short and J 2 bases short, with 6 bases between. The germline V gene has CDR1 MDHEN and CDR2 SYDVKM. The CDR3 DNA follows: TGTGCCAGCATGGAAACCTACGAGCAGTACTTC. This codes for CASMETYEQYF.

This clonotype was recorded a few times. One base away lies a much larger clone, so this may be a sequencing read error. The V gene is TRBV19, the J gene TRBJ2-6, with 11 bases aligning to TRBD1. This CDR3 has 17 amino acids. Per germline, CDR1 LNHDA and CDR2 SQIVND (reference sequence). CDR3 nucleotides: TGTGCCAGTAGTATCCGGGACAGGGGGTCCGGGGCCAACGTCCTGGCTTTC. Translated: CASSIRDRGSGANVLAF.

In this sample, this clonotype turned up many times. The chain joins TRBV6-6 to TRBJ1-5, with D possibly being TRBD1 (5 bases). In germline, CDR1 is MNHNY, CDR2 SVGAGI (reference sequence). V shed 4 bases and J shed 3 bases, with 13 bases lying between them. CDR3 length: 15 residues. CDR3 loop: CASSSERGPNQPQHF. CDR3 DNA: TGTGCCAGCAGTTCGGAAAGGGGCCCCAATCAGCCCCAGCATTTT.

This clonotype was observed many times. The V gene is TRBV6-5, the J gene TRBJ2-2; D is possibly TRBD1 or TRBD2 (5 bases each). CDR3 length: 14 amino acids. In germline, CDR1 is MNHEY, CDR2 SVGAGI. V dropped 5 bases and J dropped 1 base, with 8 bases sitting between them. The CDR3 is CASSRDENTGELFF. The CDR3 DNA sequence: TGTGCCAGCAGTAGGGACGAGAACACCGGGGAGCTGTTTTTT.

In regard to this clonotype: A read error is possible here, since a much larger clone lies one base away. The chain is built from TRBV3-1 and TRBJ2-7, with D possibly being TRBD2 (6 bases). The CDR3 loop spans 12 amino acids. Germline V gene sequence: CDR1 LGHDT, CDR2 YNNKEL (reference sequence). The CDR3 region is CASSQSGGEQHF. The CDR3 region has the DNA TGTGCCAGCAGCCAGAGCGGCGGGGAGCAGCACTTC.

This clonotype was detected only a few times. This chain joins TRBV10-1 and TRBJ2-1, with TRBD2 matching over 8 bases. CDR1 is WNHNN, CDR2 SYGVQD, per germline (reference sequence). The V and J ends lost 6 bases and 2 bases, in that order; junction bases with no gene match: 6. The CDR3 has 15 amino acids. This CDR3 is CASSETSVPYNEQFF. The CDR3 coding sequence is TGCGCCAGCAGCGAGACTAGCGTACCCTACAATGAGCAGTTCTTC.

This clonotype was detected many times. This chain links TRBV20-1 with TRBJ2-7, with TRBD2 identical over 9 bases. J lost 7 bases, V lost 3 bases, and 7 bases had no gene match. Germline-derived CDR1 and CDR2 are DFQATT and SNEGSKA (reference sequence). The CDR3 is 13 amino acids. CDR3 residues: CSASSGSLGEQYF. Written as DNA, the CDR3 is TGCAGTGCTAGTAGCGGGAGTCTTGGGGAGCAGTACTTC.

This clonotype has a count of ten or more. This chain uses TRBV19 with TRBJ2-7; D is possibly TRBD1 (5 bases). The CDR3 totals 14 residues. Trimming stripped 3 bases from V and 4 bases from J, with 13 bases between. The V gene's germline CDR1 is LNHDA and CDR2 SQIVND (reference sequence). The CDR3 DNA is TGTGCCAGTAGTATGGCGATGGACAAGTACGAGCAGTACTTC. It is translated as CASSMAMDKYEQYF.

This chain uses TRBV2 with TRBJ2-5; tentatively, D is TRBD1 or TRBD2 (6 bases each). CDR1 and CDR2 from the germline V gene are SNHLY and FYNNEI. This CDR3 spans 16 amino acids. V was shortened by 6 bases and J by 5 bases, with 22 bases between the two germline ends. In DNA, the CDR3 is TGTGCCAGCAGGAAGGAGGGGGACAATTCCCGGGAGACCCAGTACTTC. This gives the protein CASRKEGDNSRETQYF.